This T cell receptor (beta chain) is drawn from a study of blood T cell repertoires in COVID-19. At the level of the study: Acute and convalescent COVID-19 specimens originated in the United States, Italy and Spain. In each case, the material was cDNA or gDNA derived from T cells, B-cell-depleted T cells, or PBMCs.

This CDR3 region has 15 residues. Germline V gives CDR1 SEHNR, CDR2 FQNEAQ (reference sequence). Unmatched junction bases numbered 5, after V lost 4 bases and J lost 0 bases. Authors' data handling: Estimates of nucleated cell counts were drawn from the amplification of reference gene primers. Only in-frame clones appear in the TCRdb table, and some are missing; sequencing was by immunoSEQ multiplex PCR. V and J calls and clone size are copied from that table; D and trimming were computed from the DNA. The sample shows roughly 120,000 clones, around 74% of them seen only once. Followed over time, Seattle patients had been enrolled while infection was active.

The clonotype originates from a man at least 80 years old with COVID-19, enrolled during active disease. What was sequenced was peripheral blood. The rearrangement links TRBV7-9 to TRBJ2-7, with 8 nucleotides matching TRBD1. The CDR3 DNA sequence: TGTGCCAGCAGCTGGGTTGGACAGGGCTCCTACGAGCAGTACTTC. Its protein product is CASSWVGQGSYEQYF.